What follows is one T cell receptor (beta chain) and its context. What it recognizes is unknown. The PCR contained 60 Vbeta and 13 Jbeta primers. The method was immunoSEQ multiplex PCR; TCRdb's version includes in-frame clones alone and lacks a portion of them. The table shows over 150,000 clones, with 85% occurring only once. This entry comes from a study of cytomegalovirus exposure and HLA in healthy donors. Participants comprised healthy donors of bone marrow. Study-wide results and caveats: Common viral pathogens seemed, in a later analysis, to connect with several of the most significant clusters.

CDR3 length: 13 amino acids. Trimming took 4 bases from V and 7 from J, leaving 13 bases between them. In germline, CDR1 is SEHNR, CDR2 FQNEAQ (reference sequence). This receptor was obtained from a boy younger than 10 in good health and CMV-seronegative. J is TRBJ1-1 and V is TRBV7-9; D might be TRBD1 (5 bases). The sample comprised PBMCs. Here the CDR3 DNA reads TGTGCCAGCAGCTCAGACAGCACCTTTGAAGCTTTCTTT. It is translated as CASSSDSTFEAFF.